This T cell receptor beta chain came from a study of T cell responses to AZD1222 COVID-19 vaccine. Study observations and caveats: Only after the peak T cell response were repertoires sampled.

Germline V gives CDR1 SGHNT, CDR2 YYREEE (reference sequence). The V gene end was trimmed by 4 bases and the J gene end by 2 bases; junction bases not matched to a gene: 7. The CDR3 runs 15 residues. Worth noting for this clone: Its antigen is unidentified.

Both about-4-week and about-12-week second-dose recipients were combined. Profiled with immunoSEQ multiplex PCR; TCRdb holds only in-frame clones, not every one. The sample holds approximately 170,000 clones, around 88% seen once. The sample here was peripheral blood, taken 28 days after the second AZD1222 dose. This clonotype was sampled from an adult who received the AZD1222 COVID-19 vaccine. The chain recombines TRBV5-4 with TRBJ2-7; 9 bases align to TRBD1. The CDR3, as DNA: TGTGCCAGCAGCCCCGGGACAGGGAACCCCTACGAGCAGTACTTC. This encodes CASSPGTGNPYEQYF.